The entry below gives a single T cell receptor beta chain sequence along with its context. Its antigen is unknown. All the people who gave samples were healthy bone marrow donors. From germline, CDR1 is GTSNPN and CDR2 SVGIG (reference sequence). With 4 bases removed from V and 8 bases from J, the gap between germline ends came to 14 bases. This CDR3 spans 12 amino acids. The data belong to a study of cytomegalovirus exposure and HLA in healthy donors. Study in general: From HLA-typed donors, an early data release held around 85 million unique TCRs. General observations from the study: Most TCR beta V segments were productive about 90% or about 30% of the time in an earlier analysis.

The PCR ran on 60 Vbeta and 13 Jbeta primers. Sequencing was performed with immunoSEQ multiplex PCR; in TCRdb, only in-frame clones are kept and a portion is missing. The profile covers 100,000 to 150,000 clones, with approximately 10% appearing a single time and 3.5% to 5% taken by the ten largest. The material sequenced was PBMCs. V is TRBV30 and J is TRBJ1-2; D is unresolved. This TCR was sampled from a woman under 30 in good health and CMV-seropositive. In DNA, the CDR3 is TGTGCCTGGACCCCAGGCCCCAGGGGCTACACCTTC. It encodes CAWTPGPRGYTF.